This record concerns one TCR beta chain sequence. What it binds is unknown. Separation from the approximately 670-subject first cohort characterized the approximately 130-subject validation cohort, to which the donors belonged. This record belongs to a study of cytomegalovirus exposure and HLA in healthy donors. Study-wide background: The roughly 120 validation repertoires used the same platform as the 600 to 750 first-cohort repertoires (as reported by a later analysis). Study results and limitations: In vitro data verified three CMV-associated chains as specific for CMV antigens.

The data were produced by immunoSEQ multiplex PCR, yet TCRdb's version contains in-frame clones alone and is incomplete. The table includes about 89,000 clones, approximately 88% detected once. The germline CDR1 and CDR2 sequences are MNHEY and SVGAGI. The CDR3 is 15 amino acids. V was shortened by 6 bases and J by 1 base, with 15 bases between the two germline ends. The sample taken for sequencing was PBMCs. The origin of this receptor is a woman aged 18-29 years in good health and CMV-seropositive. The rearrangement joins TRBV6-5 to TRBJ2-5; D uncertain. The CDR3 DNA sequence: TGTGCCAGCAGCCCTTTTTTGCGACTCCAAGAGACCCAGTACTTC. Encoded protein: CASSPFLRLQETQYF.